This T cell receptor (beta chain) comes out of a study of identifying expanded T cells in peripheral blood. Study-wide results and limits: Over two and four weeks, about 15 and 18 clones changed, versus roughly 1.2 between replicates.

Collection occurred without any documented infections or immune events in donors. Assay: immunoSEQ multiplex PCR; the TCRdb copy retains only in-frame clones and omits some. The sample lists more than 95,000 clones; approximately 88% were seen once. This CDR3 region has 14 residues. Germline lookup yields CDR1 SGHTA and CDR2 FQGNSA. V was trimmed by 0 bases and J by 4 bases, leaving 9 bases between them. This clone was detected many times. Its specificity is unknown. The J gene is TRBJ1-1, the V gene TRBV7-2, with D possibly being TRBD1 (5 bases). The TCR comes from a person aged 18-70 years in good health. Sequencing input: blood. The CDR3 reads CASSLARAGTEAFF. CDR3 DNA: TGTGCCAGCAGCTTAGCCAGGGCGGGCACTGAAGCTTTCTTT.